Listed here are 8 T cell receptor beta chains from one sample, sequenced in a study of read filtering for tumor transcriptome and immune sequencing. This library used roughly 400 ng RNA and molecular barcoded adaptors spanning alpha/delta and beta/gamma chains. MiXCR, run by TCRdb on the reads, gives a single entry per CDR3 protein. The table lists over 50,000 distinct CDR3 sequences, around 21% of them singletons. Sequenced sample: a population of CD138-negative cells sorted from bone marrow. The receptors originated from a donor aged 40 or over with multiple myeloma.

Turning to this clonotype: This sequence may be a read error, since a much larger clone differs from it by one base. The chain is built from TRBV19 and TRBJ2-3, with TRBD2 identical over 9 bases. Looked up from germline, CDR1 is LNHDA and CDR2 is SQIVND (reference sequence). The CDR3 runs to 14 residues. With V trimmed by 10 bases and J by 6 bases, 11 bases remained unmatched. CDR3 DNA: TGTGCCACCTTAGCGGGAGTAAGGGCGGATACGCAGTATTTT. Its protein product is CATLAGVRADTQYF. Filled out from reference TRBV19 and TRBJ2-3, the complete variable domain reads DGGITQSPKYLFRKEGQNVTLSCEQNLNHDAMYWYRQDPGQGLRLIYYSQIVNDFQKGDIAEGYSVSREKKESFPLTVTSAQKNPTAFYLCATLAGVRADTQYFGPGTRLTVL.

In DNA form, the CDR3 reads TGCAGTGCTACGAGGACACCGAACACTGAAGCTTTCTTT. This codes for CSATRTPNTEAFF. The J gene is TRBJ1-1, the V gene TRBV20-1; D might be TRBD1 (5 bases). CDR3 length: 13 amino acids. CDR1 and CDR2 (germline): DFQATT, SNEGSKA (reference sequence). V was cut by 4 bases and J by 1 base, with 10 bases left in between.

This clonotype turned up a few times. The rearrangement links TRBV20-1 to TRBJ2-5; 8 nucleotides line up with TRBD2. Germline loops: CDR1 DFQATT, CDR2 SNEGSKA (reference sequence). CDR3 length equals 13 residues. The ends lost 2 bases at V and 6 bases at J; junction bases unmatched: 5. The CDR3, as DNA: TGCAGTGCTAGACCCGGGGGGGTGAAGACCCAGTACTTC. It yields the protein CSARPGGVKTQYF.

J is TRBJ1-5 and V is TRBV19; D gene ambiguous. V was shortened by 3 bases and J by 6 bases, with 12 bases between the two germline ends. The V gene's germline CDR1 is LNHDA and CDR2 SQIVND (reference sequence). The CDR3 has 14 residues. CDR3 DNA: TGTGCCAGTAGTATCTTGTCCCATAGTCAGCCCCAGCATTTT. This encodes CASSILSHSQPQHF. The full variable domain, rest sourced from reference TRBV19 and TRBJ1-5, is DGGITQSPKYLFRKEGQNVTLSCEQNLNHDAMYWYRQDPGQGLRLIYYSQIVNDFQKGDIAEGYSVSREKKESFPLTVTSAQKNPTAFYLCASSILSHSQPQHFGDGTRLSIL.

On this clonotype: A read error may be the cause here, since a much bigger clone is one base away. The chain recombines TRBV28 with TRBJ2-5; D may be TRBD1 (6 bases). CDR3 length equals 13 residues. Germline V gene sequence: CDR1 MDHEN, CDR2 SYDVKM. The CDR3 coding sequence is TGTGCCAGCCAAACAGGGAAACAAGAGACCCCGTACTTC. The encoded protein is CASQTGKQETPYF.

This clonotype was found many times. V usage is TRBV30 and J usage is TRBJ1-1; D is uncertain. CDR3 length: 12 amino acids. The V end was cut by 4 bases, the J end by 1 base, with 7 bases between. CDR1 GTSNPN and CDR2 SVGIG come from the germline V gene (reference sequence). Here the CDR3 DNA reads TGTGCCTGGACCCCCAGGAACACTGAAGCTTTCTTT. As protein: CAWTPRNTEAFF.

With respect to this clonotype: This likely stems from a read error, as it lies one base from a far larger clone. This chain joins TRBV7-3 and TRBJ1-1; D not certain. CDR1 and CDR2 (germline): SGHTA, FQGTGA. The CDR3 totals 13 residues. The CDR3: CASSPGFTTEALF. In DNA form, the CDR3 reads TGTGCCAGCAGCCCGGGGTTCACCACTGAAGCTCTCTTT.

In its sample, this clonotype was seen many times. The rearrangement uses TRBV7-3 and TRBJ1-1, with D tentatively TRBD1 (5 bases). In germline, CDR1 is SGHTA, CDR2 FQGTGA. V lost 8 bases and J 1 base, leaving 11 bases between the germline ends. CDR3 length: 13 residues. CDR3 sequence reads: CASRLGGNTEAFF. The CDR3 DNA follows: TGTGCCAGCCGGCTGGGGGGGAACACTGAAGCTTTCTTT.